The rows below give T cell receptor beta chains drawn from one sample of a study of T cell responses to AZD1222 COVID-19 vaccine. Only in-frame clones appear in the TCRdb table, and some are missing; sequencing was by immunoSEQ multiplex PCR. The sample has around 150,000 clones, approximately 92% seen once. Sequenced here: peripheral blood, sampled 28 days after the second AZD1222 dose. The receptor set was obtained from an adult who received the AZD1222 COVID-19 vaccine. Each CDR3 is given with its conserved first and last residue. The order of the fields is V gene, J gene, D gene, clone size, CDR3 DNA, CDR3 protein. D genes are given only for firm matches. Not every row has a clone size; where given, it reads once, few, many or a size class.

TRBV7-9	TRBJ1-1	.	.	TGTGCCAGCAGCTTTTCAGGGATGAACACTGAAGCTTTCTTT	CASSFSGMNTEAFF
TRBV2	TRBJ2-2	.	once	TGTGCCAGCACCCTTGGTGGCACCACCGGGGAGCTGTTTTTT	CASTLGGTTGELFF
TRBV6-5	TRBJ2-2	.	.	TGTGCCAGCAGTTCTCGGGGGCCCGGGGAGCTGTTTTTT	CASSSRGPGELFF
TRBV5-1	TRBJ1-2	TRBD1	.	TGCGCCAGCAGCTCCACAGGGGGCCATGGCTACACCTTC	CASSSTGGHGYTF
TRBV19	TRBJ1-6	.	few	TGTGCCAGTAAGGCAGGGGAAATGAATTCACCCCTCCACTTT	CASKAGEMNSPLHF
TRBV5-1	TRBJ2-3	.	.	TGCGCCAGCAGCTTGGAATATAGCACAGATACGCAGTATTTT	CASSLEYSTDTQYF
TRBV28	TRBJ1-5	.	few	TGTGCCAGCAGTTTAATTGGTCAGGTTCAGCATTTT	CASSLIGQVQHF
TRBV29-1	TRBJ2-7	.	few	TGCAGCGTTGATGGGGCCGAGCAGTACTTC	CSVDGAEQYF
TRBV19	TRBJ1-3	.	once	TGTGCCAGTAGTCGCTCCGGAAGCTCTGGAAACACCATATATTTT	CASSRSGSSGNTIYF
TRBV10-2	TRBJ2-2	TRBD1	.	TGCGCCACCCAGGACAGGGGGCTACACACCGGGGAGCTGTTTTTT	CATQDRGLHTGELFF
TRBV5-4	TRBJ2-7	TRBD1	.	TGTGCCAGCAGCTTGCCGGGACAGGGCCATCTAGACGGCAGCTACGAGCAGTACTTC	CASSLPGQGHLDGSYEQYF
TRBV24-1	TRBJ1-5	TRBD1	few	TGTGCCACCAGTGATGGACAGGCTAGCAATCAGCCCCAGCATTTT	CATSDGQASNQPQHF
TRBV19	TRBJ1-6	.	.	TGTGCCAGTAGACTAGGGACCTATAATTCACCCCTCCACTTT	CASRLGTYNSPLHF
TRBV30	TRBJ2-7	TRBD1	.	TGTGCCTCGAGCCGGGACAGGGCGCAAGAGCAGTACTTC	CASSRDRAQEQYF
TRBV7-3	TRBJ2-7	.	once	TGTGCCAGCAGCTCCGGCGAGCAGTACTTC	CASSSGEQYF
TRBV3-1/TRBV3-2	TRBJ1-2	.	.	TGTGCCAGCAGTCGGGGAGATGGCTACACCTTC	CASSRGDGYTF
TRBV18	TRBJ1-5	.	.	TGTGCCAGCTCACCTGTGACAGATTATAGCAATCAGCCCCAGCATTTT	CASSPVTDYSNQPQHF
TRBV19	TRBJ1-2	TRBD1	.	TGTGCCAGCCGAGACCAGGGGGTCTTTAACTATGGCTACACCTTC	CASRDQGVFNYGYTF
TRBV10-2	TRBJ1-2	.	.	TGCGCCTCCAGCGCCGCCCTCGGCAGGAGTAACTATGGCTACACCTTC	CASSAALGRSNYGYTF
TRBV4-1	TRBJ2-1	TRBD1	.	TGCGCCAGCAGCCAAGACTCCGGGACAGGGGAACGGTTCTTC	CASSQDSGTGERFF
TRBV6-5	TRBJ2-3	.	once	TGTGCCAGCAGTTGGAATAGCCTCGGCACAGATACGCAGTATTTT	CASSWNSLGTDTQYF
TRBV6-5	TRBJ2-2	.	.	TGTGCCAGCAGTTCCGGGGTTAGCGCCGGGGAGCTGTTTTTT	CASSSGVSAGELFF
TRBV19	TRBJ1-5	.	.	TGTGCCAGCACCACGTTCGGACAGATTAGCAATCAGCCCCAGCATTTT	CASTTFGQISNQPQHF
TRBV29-1	TRBJ1-1	TRBD1	once	TGCAGCGGGATGGACAGGAGCACTGAAGCTTTCTTT	CSGMDRSTEAFF
TRBV5-4	TRBJ2-7	TRBD2	.	TGTGCCAGCAGCCGGGGGACTAGCGGGAGGTCCCTCTCCGAGCAGTACTTC	CASSRGTSGRSLSEQYF
TRBV6-5	TRBJ2-2	.	.	TGTGCCAGCAACCGCGCGGACACCGGGGAGCTGTTTTTT	CASNRADTGELFF
TRBV2	TRBJ2-3	TRBD2	.	TGTGCCAGCAGTGAAGTTGGCGGGAGTAGGGCAGATACGCAGTATTTT	CASSEVGGSRADTQYF
TRBV7-2	TRBJ2-7	.	.	TGTGCCAGCAGCTCGGACTACCTTCTCTACGAGCAGTACTTC	CASSSDYLLYEQYF
TRBV7-9	TRBJ2-3	.	.	TGTGCCAGCAGCTTATCAGGGGTCACAGATACGCAGTATTTT	CASSLSGVTDTQYF
TRBV28	TRBJ1-6	TRBD1	.	TGTGCCAGCAGACTTCCGGGACAGGAGGATTCACCCCTCCACTTT	CASRLPGQEDSPLHF
TRBV11-2	TRBJ1-5	.	once	TGTGCCAGCAGCTCACTTAGGACGGACAATCAGCCCCAGCATTTT	CASSSLRTDNQPQHF
TRBV4-3	TRBJ2-7	.	.	TGCGCCAGCAGCCAAGAAACAGGGTTCTACGAGCAGTACTTC	CASSQETGFYEQYF
TRBV24-1	TRBJ1-2	.	.	TGTGCCACCAGTGATACAGCTAACTATGGCTACACCTTC	CATSDTANYGYTF